The 29 T cell receptor beta chains below all came from one sample that was sequenced in a study of control samples from healthy donors and cancer patients. Clones were sequenced by immunoSEQ multiplex PCR, and TCRdb holds only the in-frame ones, with some missing. The profile shows roughly 64,000 clones, less than 95% of them singletons. Sequenced sample: PBMCs. These TCRs come from a woman aged 45-65 years with colorectal cancer.

The V call is TRBV9, the J call TRBJ1-2; D remains unclear. The CDR3 covers 14 residues. Trimming removed 3 bases at V and 2 bases at J, with 11 bases between. Germline V lookup: CDR1 SGDLS, CDR2 YYNGEE. This CDR3 reads CASSAQTGNYGYTF. The DNA of the CDR3 is TGTGCCAGCAGCGCACAGACTGGGAACTATGGCTACACCTTC.

This clone was counted a single time. The CDR3 region is CAWSGGAGETQYF. The CDR3 region has the DNA TGTGCCTGGAGCGGGGGGGCCGGGGAGACCCAGTACTTC. The chain employs TRBV30 and TRBJ2-5; 8 bases map to TRBD2. The CDR3 is made up of 13 amino acids. Germline V gene data show CDR1 as GTSNPN and CDR2 as SVGIG (reference sequence). Losses at the gene ends were 3 bases for V and 5 bases for J; bases not matched to a gene: 5. Full variable domain (rest looked up from reference TRBV30 and TRBJ2-5): SQTIHQWPATLVQPVGSPLSLECTVEGTSNPNLYWYRQAAGRGLQLLFYSVGIGQISSEVPQNLSASRPQDRQFILSSKKLLLSDSGFYLCAWSGGAGETQYFGPGTRLLVL.

The V and J genes are TRBV29-1 and TRBJ2-7, with D possibly being TRBD1 (6 bases). The V end lost 4 bases, the J end lost 2 bases, and 12 bases lay between the germline ends. Per the germline V gene, CDR1 is SQVTM and CDR2 is ANQGSEA. This CDR3 region has 13 residues. DNA of the CDR3: TGCAGCGTTGCCGGGACAAATACCTACGAGCAGTACTTC. This gives the protein CSVAGTNTYEQYF.

V usage is TRBV15 and J usage is TRBJ1-2; 8 bases agree with TRBD1. With V trimmed by 4 bases and J by 8 bases, 6 bases remained unmatched. In germline, CDR1 is LNHNV, CDR2 YYDKDF (reference sequence). This CDR3 region has 13 residues. This chain's CDR3 is CATSKRTGFGYTF. Here the CDR3 DNA reads TGTGCCACCAGCAAAAGGACAGGGTTCGGCTACACCTTC.

Only one count was recorded for this clone. This rearrangement joins TRBV28 to TRBJ2-7; D remains ambiguous. The V end lost 5 bases, the J end lost 2 bases, and 13 bases lay between the germline ends. Germline assignment: CDR1 MDHEN and CDR2 SYDVKM. The CDR3 totals 14 residues. This CDR3 is CASSPVGYPYEQYF. CDR3 DNA: TGTGCCAGCAGTCCGGTCGGGTACCCCTACGAGCAGTACTTC.

The CDR3 protein is CASSLVRASRRDTGELFF. DNA of the CDR3: TGTGCCAGCAGTTTGGTTCGGGCGAGTCGGCGGGACACCGGGGAGCTGTTTTTT. The chain is built from TRBV28 and TRBJ2-2; D might be TRBD2 (5 bases). V shed 3 bases and J shed 3 bases, with 20 bases lying between them. The CDR3 length is 18 residues. Germline V gene lookup returns CDR1 MDHEN and CDR2 SYDVKM.

The chain employs TRBV28 and TRBJ2-3; 9 positions agree with TRBD1. The junction had 11 bases not matched to a gene; V was cut back by 6 bases and J by 4 bases. The germline gives CDR1 MDHEN, CDR2 SYDVKM. CDR3 length equals 16 residues. The CDR3 coding sequence is TGTGCCAGCAGCCCCACGGGACAGGGTTATTCAGATACGCAGTATTTT. Encoded protein: CASSPTGQGYSDTQYF.

This clone was seen a single time. V is TRBV2 and J is TRBJ2-7, with 8 bases fitting TRBD1. The V segment lost 5 bases and the J segment 2 bases; nucleotides outside the gene matches: 5. Looked up from germline, CDR1 is SNHLY and CDR2 is FYNNEI. There are 14 residues in the CDR3. The CDR3 DNA reads TGTGCCAGCAGTTATACAGGGGGTCCCTACGAGCAGTACTTC. This gives the protein CASSYTGGPYEQYF.

This chain joins TRBV30 and TRBJ1-3; D not resolved. Germline V CDR1 and CDR2: GTSNPN, SVGIG (reference sequence). Between the trimmed V and J ends, which lost 1 base and 4 bases, there was a span of 17 bases. This CDR3 has 16 amino acids. The CDR3 DNA reads as TGTGCCTGGAGTGATGTTCCGGACTTGCTGGGAAACACCATATATTTT. This codes for CAWSDVPDLLGNTIYF.

The chain is built from TRBV19 and TRBJ2-4, with D possibly called TRBD1 or TRBD2 (5 bases each). Germline V gene data show CDR1 as LNHDA and CDR2 as SQIVND (reference sequence). This CDR3 region has 16 residues. V shed 0 bases and J shed 9 bases, with 18 bases lying between them. The CDR3 DNA reads TGTGCCAGTAGTATAGATCGGGGACCCACCCACCGCATTCAGTACTTC. This translates into CASSIDRGPTHRIQYF.

The chain has TRBV5-8 and TRBJ2-1; 7 positions agree with TRBD2. This CDR3 is built from 15 residues. Per germline, CDR1 SGHTS and CDR2 YDEGEE. V shed 7 bases and J 6 bases; nucleotides not matched to a gene: 13. The CDR3 DNA follows: TGTGCCAGCTGCAAGTACGGCGGGAGATCCAATGAGCAGTTCTTC. This translates into CASCKYGGRSNEQFF.

The rearrangement joins TRBV27 to TRBJ1-1; D is undetermined. Trimming cost V 3 bases and J 2 bases, with 10 bases left between them. This CDR3 region has 14 residues. Germline lookup yields CDR1 MNHEY and CDR2 SMNVEV (reference sequence). CDR3 sequence: CASSLGQSNTEAFF. CDR3 DNA sequence: TGTGCCAGCAGTTTGGGCCAGAGCAACACTGAAGCTTTCTTT.

V is TRBV5-4 and J is TRBJ2-5, with TRBD1 as a possible D gene (5 bases). V dropped 4 bases and J dropped 2 bases, with 12 bases sitting between them. CDR3 length equals 14 residues. Per germline, CDR1 SGHNT and CDR2 YYREEE (reference sequence). Here the CDR3 reads CASSKPQGQETQYF. The CDR3 region has the DNA TGTGCCAGCAGCAAGCCGCAGGGACAAGAGACCCAGTACTTC.

The chain carries TRBV11-2 and TRBJ2-7, with TRBD2 matching over 8 bases. This CDR3 spans 16 amino acids. From germline, CDR1 is SGHAT and CDR2 FQNNGV. The trim removed 5 bases at V and 2 bases at J, leaving 11 bases unmatched. DNA of the CDR3: TGTGCCAGCAGCGATGGGGCGGGAGGCCCCACCTACGAGCAGTACTTC. Amino acid sequence: CASSDGAGGPTYEQYF. Together with reference TRBV11-2 and TRBJ2-7, the CDR3 gives the full variable domain: EAGVAQSPRYKIIEKRQSVAFWCNPISGHATLYWYQQILGQGPKLLIQFQNNGVVDDSQLPKDRFSAERLKGVDSTLKIQPAKLEDSAVYLCASSDGAGGPTYEQYFGPGTRLTVT.

This rearrangement joins TRBV14 to TRBJ1-2, with D perhaps matching TRBD1 (6 bases). This CDR3 has 13 residues. The ends were cut back, 4 bases at V and 4 bases at J, with 10 bases in the middle. Germline V gives CDR1 SGHDN, CDR2 FVKESK. CDR3 nucleotides: TGTGCCAGCAGCCCAGGGGTTAGCTATGGCTACACCTTC. Translated: CASSPGVSYGYTF.

This chain links TRBV10-3 with TRBJ1-1; TRBD1 aligns across 7 bases. This CDR3 spans 15 amino acids. The germline gives CDR1 ENHRY, CDR2 SYGVKD. Trimming at V came to 2 bases and at J to 1 base, leaving 4 bases not matched to a gene. CDR3 coding DNA: TGTGCCATCAGTGAGACCGGGACAGCGAACACTGAAGCTTTCTTT. Translation gives CAISETGTANTEAFF.

This chain connects TRBV7-6 to TRBJ2-5; tentatively, D is TRBD2 (6 bases). The length of the CDR3 is 15 residues. The V end was cut by 5 bases, the J end by 5 bases, with 18 bases between. Per germline, CDR1 SGHVS and CDR2 FNYEAQ. Here the CDR3 reads CASSRDRGIRETQYF. DNA for the CDR3: TGTGCCAGCAGCCGTGACCGCGGGATCCGGGAGACCCAGTACTTC.

The V and J genes are TRBV19 and TRBJ2-5; D possibly corresponds to TRBD2 (5 bases). Trimming cost V 5 bases and J 5 bases, with 12 bases left between them. CDR3 size: 13 residues. Germline CDR1 reads LNHDA; CDR2 reads SQIVND (reference sequence). The CDR3 loop reads CASSELPGETQYF. CDR3 sequence (DNA): TGTGCCAGTAGTGAACTACCGGGGGAGACCCAGTACTTC. Combining the CDR3 with reference TRBV19 and TRBJ2-5 gives the whole variable domain DGGITQSPKYLFRKEGQNVTLSCEQNLNHDAMYWYRQDPGQGLRLIYYSQIVNDFQKGDIAEGYSVSREKKESFPLTVTSAQKNPTAFYLCASSELPGETQYFGPGTRLLVL.

The gene calls are TRBV5-5 and TRBJ1-1; 8 nucleotides agree with TRBD1. The CDR3 covers 14 residues. Germline V lookup: CDR1 SGHKS, CDR2 YYEKEE (reference sequence). V shed 2 bases, J shed 4 bases, and the junction held 4 bases outside the gene matches. The CDR3 nucleotides read TGTGCCAGCAGCTTAACAGGGGGAAGCACTGAAGCTTTCTTT. It encodes CASSLTGGSTEAFF.

The chain employs TRBV7-2 and TRBJ2-7; maybe TRBD2 (6 bases). The CDR3 sequence is 16 residues long. With 2 bases removed from V and 0 bases from J, the gap between germline ends came to 14 bases. Germline CDR1 and CDR2: SGHTA and FQGNSA. The CDR3 bases are TGTGCCAGCAGCTTAAGCAGCGGGCACAACTCCTACGAGCAGTACTTC. Encoded protein: CASSLSSGHNSYEQYF.

This clone was found once. The rearrangement links TRBV18 to TRBJ1-2; TRBD1 matches at 7 bases. The V gene end was trimmed by 1 base and the J gene end by 5 bases; junction bases not matched to a gene: 7. Germline CDR1 KGHSH, CDR2 LQKENI. CDR3 length: 15 amino acids. DNA for the CDR3: TGTGCCAGCTCACCACTTGAGGGGGCGGAGTATGGCTACACCTTC. Translating it yields CASSPLEGAEYGYTF. Variable domain in full (rest from reference TRBV18 and TRBJ1-2): NAGVMQNPRHLVRRRGQEARLRCSPMKGHSHVYWYRQLPEEGLKFMVYLQKENIIDESGMPKERFSAEFPKEGPSILRIQQVVRGDSAAYFCASSPLEGAEYGYTFGSGTRLTVV.

This chain connects TRBV12-5 to TRBJ2-5; TRBD1 matches 7 bases. The CDR3 sequence is 15 residues long. The J segment lost 1 base and the V segment lost 5 bases, leaving 7 bases of the junction unmatched. Germline V gene sequence: CDR1 LGHNT, CDR2 FRNRAP. CDR3 loop: CASGGARDSQETQYF. The CDR3 coding sequence is TGTGCTAGTGGTGGGGCCCGGGACAGCCAAGAGACCCAGTACTTC.

The V and J genes are TRBV19 and TRBJ1-3, with D uncertain. Trimming cost V 3 bases and J 4 bases, with 13 bases left between them. The CDR3 extends over 15 amino acids. The germline V gene has CDR1 LNHDA and CDR2 SQIVND (reference sequence). The CDR3 DNA sequence: TGTGCCAGTAGTATTTCTCGGACCGCAGGAAACACCATATATTTT. It codes for CASSISRTAGNTIYF.

This rearrangement joins TRBV19 to TRBJ2-1; D is unresolved. CDR1 is LNHDA, CDR2 SQIVND, per germline (reference sequence). The CDR3 sequence is 13 residues long. V lost 5 bases to trimming and J lost 2 bases, with 7 bases between them. CDR3 amino acids: CASSREAYNEQFF. The CDR3 coding sequence is TGTGCCAGTAGTCGCGAGGCCTACAATGAGCAGTTCTTC.

The chain is built from TRBV7-9 and TRBJ1-6; D is unclear. Germline V lookup: CDR1 SEHNR, CDR2 FQNEAQ (reference sequence). The CDR3 spans 13 residues. The V end lost 7 bases, the J end lost 6 bases, and 10 bases lay between the germline ends. In DNA form, the CDR3 reads TGTGCCAGCAATGAGGACCTTAATTCACCCCTCCACTTT. Protein product: CASNEDLNSPLHF. Complete variable domain (other parts from reference TRBV7-9 and TRBJ1-6): DTGVSQNPRHKITKRGQNVTFRCDPISEHNRLYWYRQTLGQGPEFLTYFQNEAQLEKSRLLSDRFSAERPKGSFSTLEIQRTEQGDSAMYLCASNEDLNSPLHFGNGTRLTVT.

The rearrangement joins TRBV5-1 to TRBJ2-2; D ambiguous. Germline assignment: CDR1 SGHRS and CDR2 YFSETQ. The CDR3 length is 15 residues. The germline V and J ends were trimmed by 2 bases and 1 base, with 9 bases remaining between them. Here the CDR3 DNA reads TGCGCCAGCAGCTTCAACGGCGAGAACACCGGGGAGCTGTTTTTT. It specifies CASSFNGENTGELFF.

The chain has TRBV13 and TRBJ2-2; TRBD1 matches at 8 bases. Looked up from germline, CDR1 is PRHDT and CDR2 is FYEKMQ (reference sequence). This CDR3 is built from 16 residues. Losses at the gene ends were 5 bases for V and 6 bases for J; bases not matched to a gene: 11. The CDR3 loop is CASSLGTGYQSGELFF. CDR3 coding DNA: TGTGCCAGCAGCCTCGGGACAGGTTATCAGTCCGGGGAGCTGTTTTTT. The whole variable domain, remainder taken from reference TRBV13 and TRBJ2-2, is AAGVIQSPRHLIKEKRETATLKCYPIPRHDTVYWYQQGPGQDPQFLISFYEKMQSDKGSIPDRFSAQQFSDYHSELNMSSLELGDSALYFCASSLGTGYQSGELFFGEGSRLTVL.

V and J are TRBV28 and TRBJ1-1; possibly TRBD1 for D (6 bases). In germline, CDR1 is MDHEN, CDR2 SYDVKM. The CDR3 is 12 amino acids. The V and J ends lost 6 bases and 8 bases respectively, with 13 bases between them. The CDR3 coding sequence is TGTGCCAGCAGGTCCCCCGGGACAGAAGCTTTCTTT. Encoded protein: CASRSPGTEAFF.

This clone appeared a single time. The V call is TRBV7-8, the J call TRBJ1-5; weak D call: TRBD1 (6 bases). The CDR3 runs 15 residues. Germline V CDR1 and CDR2: SGHVS, FQNEAQ. Trimming shortened V by 0 bases and J by 5 bases, and 11 bases separated the two germline ends. The CDR3 coding sequence is TGTGCCAGCAGCTTAGCAGGACAGTCCTATCAGCCCCAGCATTTT. This encodes CASSLAGQSYQPQHF.